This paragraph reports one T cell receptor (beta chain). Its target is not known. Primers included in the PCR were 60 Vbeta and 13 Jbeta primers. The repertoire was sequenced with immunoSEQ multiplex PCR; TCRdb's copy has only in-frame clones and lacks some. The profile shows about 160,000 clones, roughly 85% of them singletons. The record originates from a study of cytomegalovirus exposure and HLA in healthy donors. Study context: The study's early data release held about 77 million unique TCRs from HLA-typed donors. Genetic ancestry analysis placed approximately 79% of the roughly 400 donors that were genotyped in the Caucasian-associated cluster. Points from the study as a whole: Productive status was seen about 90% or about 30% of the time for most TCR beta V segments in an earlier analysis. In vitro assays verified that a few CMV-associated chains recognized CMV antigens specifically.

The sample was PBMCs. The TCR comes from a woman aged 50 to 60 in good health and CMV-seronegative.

The CDR3 protein is CASTPTGSAGNTEAFF. The DNA of the CDR3 is TGTGCCAGCACCCCGACAGGGTCGGCAGGGAACACTGAAGCTTTCTTT. The rearrangement joins TRBV11-2 to TRBJ1-1; 7 bases map to TRBD1. Germline CDR1 reads SGHAT; CDR2 reads FQNNGV. CDR3 length equals 16 residues. V dropped 7 bases and J dropped 1; count of bases not matched to a gene: 12.